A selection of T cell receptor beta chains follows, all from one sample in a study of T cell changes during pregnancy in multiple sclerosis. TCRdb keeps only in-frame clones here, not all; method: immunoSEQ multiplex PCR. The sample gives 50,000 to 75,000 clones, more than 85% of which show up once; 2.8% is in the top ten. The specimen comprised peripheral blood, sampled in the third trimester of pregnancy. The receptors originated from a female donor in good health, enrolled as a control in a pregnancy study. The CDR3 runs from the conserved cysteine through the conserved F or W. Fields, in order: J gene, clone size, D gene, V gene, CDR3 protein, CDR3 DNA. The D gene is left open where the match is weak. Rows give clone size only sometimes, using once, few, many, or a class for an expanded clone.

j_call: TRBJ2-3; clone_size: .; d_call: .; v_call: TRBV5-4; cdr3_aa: CASSLRLATDTQYF; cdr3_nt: TGTGCCAGCAGCTTGCGGCTAGCGACAGATACGCAGTATTTT
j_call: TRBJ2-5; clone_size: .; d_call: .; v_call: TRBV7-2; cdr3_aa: CASSLEQEETQYF; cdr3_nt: TGTGCCAGCAGCCTAGAACAGGAAGAGACCCAGTACTTC
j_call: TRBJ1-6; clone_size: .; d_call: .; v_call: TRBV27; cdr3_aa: CASSLSGDNSPLHF; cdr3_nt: TGTGCCAGCAGTTTATCAGGGGATAATTCACCCCTCCACTTT
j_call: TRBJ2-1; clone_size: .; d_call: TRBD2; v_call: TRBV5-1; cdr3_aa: CASSASGGADEQFF; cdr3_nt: TGCGCCAGCAGCGCTAGCGGGGGGGCCGATGAGCAGTTCTTC
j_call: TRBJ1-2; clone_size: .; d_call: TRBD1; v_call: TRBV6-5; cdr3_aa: CASSRWDRVGYTF; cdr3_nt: TGTGCCAGCAGTCGATGGGACAGGGTGGGCTACACCTTC
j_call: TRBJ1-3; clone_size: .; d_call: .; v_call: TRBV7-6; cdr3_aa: CASIPSGVSGNTIYF; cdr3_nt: TGTGCCAGCATCCCGTCGGGGGTCTCTGGAAACACCATATATTTT
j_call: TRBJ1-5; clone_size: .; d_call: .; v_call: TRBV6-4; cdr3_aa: CASSPWSQPQHF; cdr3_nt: TGTGCCAGCAGTCCCTGGAGCCAGCCCCAGCATTTT
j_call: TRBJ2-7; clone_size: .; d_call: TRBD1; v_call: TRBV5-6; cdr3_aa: CASSRGQGRHEQYF; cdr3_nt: TGTGCCAGCAGCCGGGGACAGGGGAGGCACGAGCAGTACTTC
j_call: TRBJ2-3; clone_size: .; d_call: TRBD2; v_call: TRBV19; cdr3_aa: CASGPGLGGGTDTQYF; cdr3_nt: TGTGCCAGCGGACCGGGACTAGGAGGGGGCACAGATACGCAGTATTTT
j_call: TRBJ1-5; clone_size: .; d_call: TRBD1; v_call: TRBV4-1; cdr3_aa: CASRPSGGPGRNQPQHF; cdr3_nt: TGCGCCAGCAGACCATCAGGGGGCCCGGGTCGCAATCAGCCCCAGCATTTT
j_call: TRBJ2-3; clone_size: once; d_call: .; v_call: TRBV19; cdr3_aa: CASSSPGGQRADTQYF; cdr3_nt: TGTGCCAGTAGTTCCCCGGGGGGCCAACGGGCAGATACGCAGTATTTT
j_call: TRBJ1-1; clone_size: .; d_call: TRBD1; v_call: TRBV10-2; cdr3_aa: CASAGGKGTEAFF; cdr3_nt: TGCGCCAGCGCAGGGGGCAAGGGAACTGAAGCTTTCTTT
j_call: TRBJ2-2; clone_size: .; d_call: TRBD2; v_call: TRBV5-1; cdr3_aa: CASSLGLAGNTGELFF; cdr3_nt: TGCGCCAGCAGCCTGGGACTAGCGGGGAACACCGGGGAGCTGTTTTTT
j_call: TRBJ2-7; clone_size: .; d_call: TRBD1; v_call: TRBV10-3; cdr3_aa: CAISEQGTGGYEQYF; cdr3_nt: TGTGCCATCAGTGAGCAAGGGACAGGGGGCTACGAGCAGTACTTC
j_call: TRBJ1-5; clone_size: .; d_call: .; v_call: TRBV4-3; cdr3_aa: CASSQDQRSNQPQHF; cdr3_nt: TGCGCCAGCAGCCAAGATCAACGGTCCAATCAGCCCCAGCATTTT
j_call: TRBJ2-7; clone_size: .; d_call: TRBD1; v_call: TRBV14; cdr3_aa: CASSQIGGSRGEQYF; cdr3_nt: TGTGCCAGCAGCCAAATAGGGGGCTCCCGGGGAGAGCAGTACTTC
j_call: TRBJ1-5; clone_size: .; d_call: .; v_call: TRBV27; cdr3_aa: CASSQDSGNQPQHF; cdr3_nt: TGTGCCAGCAGTCAGGACAGTGGCAATCAGCCCCAGCATTTT
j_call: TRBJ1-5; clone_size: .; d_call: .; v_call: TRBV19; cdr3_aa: CASSTPGGNQPQHF; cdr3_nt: TGTGCCAGTAGTACCCCAGGGGGCAATCAGCCCCAGCATTTT
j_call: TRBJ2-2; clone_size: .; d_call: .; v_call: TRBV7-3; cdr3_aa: CASSLTPNRDAGELFF; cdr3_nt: TGTGCCAGCAGCTTAACACCAAACAGGGACGCCGGGGAGCTGTTTTTT
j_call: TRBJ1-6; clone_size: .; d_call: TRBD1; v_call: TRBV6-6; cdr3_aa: CASSHGQGVSPLHF; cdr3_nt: TGTGCCAGCAGTCACGGACAGGGGGTTTCACCCCTCCACTTT
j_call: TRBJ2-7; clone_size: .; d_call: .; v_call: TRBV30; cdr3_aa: CASNFRGYEQYF; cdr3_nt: TGTGCCTCCAATTTCAGGGGATACGAGCAGTACTTC
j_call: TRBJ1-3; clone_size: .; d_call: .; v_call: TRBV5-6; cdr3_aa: CASSLEAGAPSGNTIYF; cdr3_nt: TGTGCCAGCAGCTTGGAGGCAGGGGCACCCTCTGGAAACACCATATATTTT
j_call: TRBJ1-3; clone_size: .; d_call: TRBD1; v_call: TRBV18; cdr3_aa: CASSPPTGAEDTIYF; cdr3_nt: TGTGCCAGCTCACCACCGACAGGGGCTGAGGACACCATATATTTT
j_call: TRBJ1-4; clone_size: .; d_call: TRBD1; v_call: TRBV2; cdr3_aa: CASTRAGQGVEKLFF; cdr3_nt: TGTGCCAGCACCCGAGCGGGACAGGGTGTTGAAAAACTGTTTTTT
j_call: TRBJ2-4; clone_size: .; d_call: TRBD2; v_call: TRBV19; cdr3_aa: CASSALIAGGRNIQYF; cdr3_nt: TGTGCCAGTAGTGCATTAATAGCGGGAGGGCGTAACATTCAGTACTTC
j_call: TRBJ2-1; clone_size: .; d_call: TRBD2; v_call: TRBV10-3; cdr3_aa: CATAGTSGTYNEQFF; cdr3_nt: TGTGCCACCGCCGGGACTAGCGGAACCTACAATGAGCAGTTCTTC
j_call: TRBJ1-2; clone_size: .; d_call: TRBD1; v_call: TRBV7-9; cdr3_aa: CASSLGQGSGGYTF; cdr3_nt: TGTGCCAGCAGCTTGGGACAGGGGTCTGGCGGCTACACCTTC
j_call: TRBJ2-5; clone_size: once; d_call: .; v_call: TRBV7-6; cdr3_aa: CASSTTGETQYF; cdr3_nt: TGTGCCAGCAGCACGACAGGAGAGACCCAGTACTTC
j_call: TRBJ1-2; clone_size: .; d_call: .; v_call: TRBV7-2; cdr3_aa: CASSRSRVDYGYTF; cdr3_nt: TGTGCCAGCAGCCGCTCGCGGGTAGACTATGGCTACACCTTC